Sequencing of this TCR beta chain was carried out in a study of shared clonotypes between healthy human individuals. CDR3 length equals 15 residues. V was pared by 4 bases and J by 2 bases, with 13 bases between. Germline V gene sequence: CDR1 SGDLS, CDR2 YYNGEE. Remarks on this clone: Its antigen is undetermined.

Notes on the study in general: The study found about 5% of naive CD4 clonotypes shared across four donors. Estimated clonotype richness was generally higher in naive than memory subsets.

At the deep level, the assay was run. Sorted-subset replicate PCRs used 150 to 200 ng of genomic DNA. This amount corresponded to approximately 30,000 T cell genomes. Repertoires were generated with immunoSEQ multiplex PCR, while TCRdb's copy carries only in-frame clones and drops some. There are around 690,000 clones in the sample; less than 95% occur only once, and 34% lies in the top ten. The source of this sequence is a man between 18 and 29 years old in good health. Some clones in this sample may be carry-over from other donors' samples. Sequenced input: memory CD8+ T cells from PBMCs. Subset in this sample: CD45RO+ cells pooled with CCR7-negative TemRA cells. The rearrangement joins TRBV9 to TRBJ2-4; D is perhaps TRBD1 (6 bases). CDR3 in amino acids: CASSTGGGSKNIQYF. In DNA form, the CDR3 reads TGTGCCAGCAGCACGGGTGGGGGCTCCAAAAACATTCAGTACTTC.